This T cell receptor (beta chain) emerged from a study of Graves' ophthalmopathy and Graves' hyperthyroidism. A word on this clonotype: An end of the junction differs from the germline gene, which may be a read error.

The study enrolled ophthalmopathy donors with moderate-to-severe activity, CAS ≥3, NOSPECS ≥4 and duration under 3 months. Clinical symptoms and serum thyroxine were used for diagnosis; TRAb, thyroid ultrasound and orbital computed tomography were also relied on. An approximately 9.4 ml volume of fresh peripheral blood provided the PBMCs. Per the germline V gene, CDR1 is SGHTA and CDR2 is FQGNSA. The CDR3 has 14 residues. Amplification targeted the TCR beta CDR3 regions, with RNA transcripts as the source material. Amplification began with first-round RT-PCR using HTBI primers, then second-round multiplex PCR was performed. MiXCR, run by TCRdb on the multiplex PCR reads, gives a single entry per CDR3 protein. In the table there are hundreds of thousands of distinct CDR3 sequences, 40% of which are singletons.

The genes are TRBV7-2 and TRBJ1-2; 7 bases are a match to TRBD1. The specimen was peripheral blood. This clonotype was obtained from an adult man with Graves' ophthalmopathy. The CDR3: CVSTNGLGGDGYTF. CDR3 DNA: TGTGTCAGCACCAACGGTCTAGGGGGCGACGGCTACACCTTC.